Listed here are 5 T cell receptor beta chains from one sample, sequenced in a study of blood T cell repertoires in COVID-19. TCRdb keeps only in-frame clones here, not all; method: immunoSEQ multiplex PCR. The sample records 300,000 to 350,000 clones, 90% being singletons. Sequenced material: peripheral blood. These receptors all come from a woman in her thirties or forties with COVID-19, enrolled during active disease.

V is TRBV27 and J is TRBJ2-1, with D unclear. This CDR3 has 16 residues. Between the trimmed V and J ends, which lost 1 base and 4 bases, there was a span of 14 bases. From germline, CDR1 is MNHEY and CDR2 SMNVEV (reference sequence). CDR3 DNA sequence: TGTGCCAGCAGTTTATGGTCAGAGACTGCATACAATGAGCAGTTCTTC. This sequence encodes CASSLWSETAYNEQFF.

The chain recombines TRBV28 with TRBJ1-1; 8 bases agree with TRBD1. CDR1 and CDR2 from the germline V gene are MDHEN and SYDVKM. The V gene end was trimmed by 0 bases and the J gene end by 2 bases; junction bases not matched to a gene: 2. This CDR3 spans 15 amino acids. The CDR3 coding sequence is TGTGCCAGCAGTTTATGGACAGGGGTTAACACTGAAGCTTTCTTT. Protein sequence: CASSLWTGVNTEAFF.

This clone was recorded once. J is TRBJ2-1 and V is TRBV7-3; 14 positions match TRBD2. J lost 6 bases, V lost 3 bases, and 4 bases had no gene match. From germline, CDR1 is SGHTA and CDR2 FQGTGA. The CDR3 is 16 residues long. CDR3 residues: CASSFTGTSGSNEQFF. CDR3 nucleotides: TGTGCCAGCAGCTTCACCGGGACTAGCGGGAGCAATGAGCAGTTCTTC.

The CDR3, as DNA: TGTGCCACCACAGGAGGGACAGATACGCAGTATTTT. Translation: CATTGGTDTQYF. The rearrangement uses TRBV2 and TRBJ2-3, with D maybe TRBD2 (6 bases). Trimming took 10 bases from V and 3 from J, leaving 11 bases between them. The CDR3 covers 12 residues. Looked up from germline, CDR1 is SNHLY and CDR2 is FYNNEI.

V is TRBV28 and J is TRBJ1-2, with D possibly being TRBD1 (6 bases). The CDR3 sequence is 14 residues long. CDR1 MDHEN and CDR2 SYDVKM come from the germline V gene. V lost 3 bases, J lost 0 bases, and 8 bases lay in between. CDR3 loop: CASSLGASNYGYTF. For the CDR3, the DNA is TGTGCCAGCAGTTTGGGGGCCTCTAACTATGGCTACACCTTC.